Below are 7 T cell receptor beta chains sequenced from a single sample in a study of T cell responses to AZD1222 COVID-19 vaccine. Repertoires were generated with immunoSEQ multiplex PCR, while TCRdb's copy carries only in-frame clones and drops some. The sample contains roughly 130,000 clones, 92% of which appear only once. Material: peripheral blood, obtained on day 0 of AZD1222 vaccination. These receptors all come from an adult in good health.

The chain is built from TRBV11-1 and TRBJ2-2; unclear D gene. The CDR3 consists of 15 residues. V lost 2 bases to trimming and J lost 1 base, with 8 bases between them. Germline V gives CDR1 SGHAT, CDR2 FQDESV (reference sequence). The CDR3 DNA reads TGTGCCAGCAGCTTAAATCCAGGGAACACCGGGGAGCTGTTTTTT. Translation gives CASSLNPGNTGELFF. The full variable domain, rest sourced from reference TRBV11-1 and TRBJ2-2, is EAEVAQSPRYKITEKSQAVAFWCDPISGHATLYWYRQILGQGPELLVQFQDESVVDDSQLPKDRFSAERLKGVDSTLKIQPAELGDSAMYLCASSLNPGNTGELFFGEGSRLTVL.

There are a few counts of this clone. This chain joins TRBV6-6 and TRBJ2-7, with D unresolved. Trimming took off 2 bases at V and 5 bases at J, with 10 bases between the two ends. CDR3 size: 13 residues. Germline V gives CDR1 MNHNY, CDR2 SVGAGI (reference sequence). Written as DNA, the CDR3 is TGTGCCAGCAGTTACGCTAACACCCACGAGCAGTACTTC. It codes for CASSYANTHEQYF.

This chain links TRBV27 with TRBJ2-3, with D uncertain. Trimming shortened V by 4 bases and J by 0 bases, and 5 bases separated the two germline ends. The CDR3 has 13 residues. The germline V gene encodes CDR1 MNHEY and CDR2 SMNVEV (reference sequence). Written as DNA, the CDR3 is TGTGCCAGCAGTTCGTCTAGCACAGATACGCAGTATTTT. Translating it yields CASSSSSTDTQYF.

The rearrangement joins TRBV6-5 to TRBJ1-2; TRBD1 agrees at 7 bases. The V gene end was trimmed by 10 bases and the J gene end by 7 bases; junction bases not matched to a gene: 9. Per germline, CDR1 MNHEY and CDR2 SVGAGI. CDR3 length: 12 amino acids. The CDR3 loop reads CATQTQGVGYTF. The CDR3 nucleotides are TGTGCCACCCAAACCCAGGGGGTTGGCTACACCTTC.

The rearrangement links TRBV21-1 to TRBJ2-1. TRBV21-1 is noted as a pseudogene. CDR3 length equals 17 residues. CDR3 DNA sequence: TGTGCCAGCAGCATCGAACCCGGGACGGGATTCTACAATGAGCAGTTCTTC. Amino acid sequence: CASSIEPGTGFYNEQFF.

The chain has TRBV28 and TRBJ1-2; 10 bases fit TRBD1. Per germline, CDR1 MDHEN and CDR2 SYDVKM. With 8 bases clipped from V and 4 bases from J, the junction kept 1 base outside the gene matches. The CDR3 is 12 amino acids. This chain's CDR3 is CASWDRGYGYTF. The CDR3 bases are TGTGCCAGCTGGGACAGGGGCTATGGCTACACCTTC.

The chain uses TRBV5-1 and TRBJ2-5; D is possibly TRBD1 (5 bases). Trimming removed 4 bases at V and 4 bases at J, with 11 bases between. CDR3 length equals 13 residues. CDR1 and CDR2 from the germline V gene are SGHRS and YFSETQ. The CDR3 region is CASSTGASETQYF. In nucleotides, the CDR3 is TGCGCCAGCAGCACTGGGGCTTCAGAGACCCAGTACTTC.